This T cell receptor beta chain comes out of a study of tumor-infiltrating lymphocytes in primary liver carcinoma. The input was 400 to 500 ng total RNA; TCR beta cDNA was made from it with a constant-region primer. Three nested multiplex PCR rounds, a slightly modified ARM-PCR, produced the libraries for TCR beta. Use of TRBV1-TRBV30 forward primers with a C-beta reverse primer characterized the first two PCR rounds, which lasted around 10 cycles each. TCRdb re-derived calls from the multiplex PCR reads in MiXCR, one entry per CDR3 protein. This sample has roughly 120,000 distinct CDR3 sequences, with 65% found just once. This CDR3 is 15 amino acids long. The germline V gene has CDR1 MGHRA and CDR2 YSYEKL. V lost 7 bases and J 3 bases, leaving 17 bases between the germline ends. As concerns this clonotype: This may come from a read error, since a much larger clone is one base off.

Extraction of RNA together with DNA used about 18-30 mg of unsorted bulk tissue. Chronic HBV infection was present in the patients, who were treatment-naive. Five separate regions of each tumor underwent sampling. Over 80% of the cells in every tumor sample were viable tumor cells. This sequence joins TRBV4-1 and TRBJ2-3; D assignment may be TRBD1 or TRBD2 (5 bases each). Sequencing input: liver tumor tissue from sampling region 1. The sample's subset: tumor region T1, superior pole. The TCR originated in an older woman with primary liver carcinoma and hepatitis B virus infection. The CDR3 reads CASNNRDGATDTQYF. CDR3 in DNA: TGCGCCAGCAACAACCGGGACGGGGCAACAGATACGCAGTATTTT.